Listed below are T cell receptor beta chains from one sample, sequenced in a study of cytomegalovirus exposure and HLA in healthy donors. The assay was immunoSEQ multiplex PCR, and TCRdb's table has in-frame clones only and misses some. The repertoire consists of roughly 220,000 clones, with approximately 88% occurring once and the leading ten covering about 14%. Sequencing used PBMCs. These receptors came from a woman in her twenties or thirties in good health and CMV-seropositive. CDR3s include the opening cysteine and the closing phenylalanine or tryptophan. D genes are given only for firm matches. Part of the rows lack a size; the others show once, few, many or a class for expanded clones.

v_call	d_call	j_call	clone_size	cdr3_aa	cdr3_nt
TRBV7-7	.	TRBJ2-5	many	CASSLKGQETQYF	TGTGCTAGCAGCCTAAAGGGCCAAGAGACCCAGTACTTC
TRBV6-5	.	TRBJ1-1	.	CASRQGINTEAFF	TGTGCCAGCAGACAGGGAATTAACACTGAAGCTTTCTTT
TRBV9	.	TRBJ1-1	.	CASSVVLNTEAFF	TGTGCCAGCAGCGTAGTACTTAACACTGAAGCTTTCTTT
TRBV4-1	.	TRBJ1-4	.	CASSQYNRLNEKLFF	TGCGCCAGCAGCCAATACAACCGTCTGAATGAAAAACTGTTTTTT
TRBV30	TRBD2	TRBJ2-3	.	CAWSVLAGGGDTQYF	TGTGCCTGGAGTGTACTGGCGGGAGGGGGGGATACGCAGTATTTT
TRBV27	.	TRBJ2-5	.	CASILGETQYF	.
TRBV6-5	.	TRBJ1-1	once	CASRGNRVGGTEAFF	TGTGCCAGCAGGGGGAACAGGGTCGGTGGAACTGAAGCTTTCTTT
TRBV25-1	.	TRBJ2-7	.	CASSEMDRAYEQYF	TGTGCCAGCAGTGAGATGGACCGAGCCTACGAGCAGTACTTC
TRBV15	TRBD1	TRBJ1-4	.	CATSRGRAGGITNSEKLFF	TGTGCCACCAGCAGAGGTCGGGCAGGGGGCATCACGAATAGTGAAAAACTGTTTTTT
TRBV12-5	.	TRBJ2-7	.	CASGADPGLQTGEQYF	TGTGCTAGTGGCGCGGATCCGGGGCTACAAACTGGCGAGCAGTACTTC
TRBV19	.	TRBJ1-5	.	CASSTDRNNQPQHF	TGTGCCAGTAGTACTGACAGAAACAATCAGCCCCAGCATTTT
TRBV5-6	.	TRBJ1-3	.	CASSLFPSSGNTIYF	TGTGCCAGCAGCTTGTTTCCCAGCTCTGGAAACACCATATATTTT
TRBV4-3	.	TRBJ1-3	.	CASSRSGDSGNTIYF	TGCGCCAGCAGCCGATCGGGGGACTCTGGAAACACCATATATTTT
TRBV9	.	TRBJ2-3	.	CASSVGITDTQYF	TGTGCCAGCAGCGTTGGGATTACAGATACGCAGTATTTT
TRBV30	.	TRBJ2-7	.	CAWSVMQAGTGEQYF	TGTGCCTGGAGTGTAATGCAGGCGGGGACGGGAGAGCAGTACTTC
TRBV4-1	TRBD2	TRBJ2-1	.	CASSQGQTSERMKFF	TGCGCCAGCAGCCAAGGACAGACTAGCGAGCGAATGAAGTTCTTC
TRBV18	.	TRBJ1-1	.	CASSPAQEFTEAFF	TGTGCCAGCTCACCCGCTCAGGAGTTCACTGAAGCTTTCTTT
TRBV4-1	TRBD1	TRBJ2-1	.	CASSQILGQDPSYNEQFF	TGCGCCAGCAGCCAAATTCTCGGACAGGACCCTTCCTACAATGAGCAGTTCTTC
TRBV2	.	TRBJ2-2	once	CASRWGAGELFF	TGTGCCAGCAGGTGGGGGGCCGGGGAGCTGTTTTTT
TRBV10-3	TRBD1	TRBJ2-2	.	CAIKGAGGNTGELFF	TGTGCCATCAAGGGTGCAGGGGGCAACACCGGGGAGCTGTTTTTT
TRBV5-1	TRBD2	TRBJ2-4	.	CASSSTSGKNIQYF	TGTGCCAGCAGCTCGACTAGCGGTAAAAACATTCAGTACTTC
TRBV11-2	.	TRBJ2-2	.	CASSFNTGELFF	TGTGCCAGCAGCTTCAACACCGGGGAGCTGTTTTTT
TRBV5-6	TRBD2	TRBJ2-7	few	CASSLRGLAGGTYF	TGTGCCAGCAGCCTGAGGGGACTAGCGGGAGGAACGTACTTC
TRBV4-1	.	TRBJ2-5	.	CASSQAGAGLQETQYF	TGCGCCAGCAGCCAGGCCGGTGCAGGCCTCCAAGAGACCCAGTACTTC
TRBV4-1	.	TRBJ2-7	.	CASSQGQRATYEQYF	TGCGCCAGCAGCCAAGGCCAGCGGGCCACCTACGAGCAGTACTTC
TRBV19	TRBD2	TRBJ2-1	once	CASGLAGLNEQFF	TGTGCCAGCGGACTAGCGGGGCTTAATGAGCAGTTCTTC